The clone carrying this TCR beta chain was found a few times. The germline V gene has CDR1 SGHVS and CDR2 FQNEAQ. This CDR3 is built from 13 residues. Trimming removed 2 bases from V and 11 bases from J, with 13 bases in between. TCRdb reprocessed the RT-PCR reads with MiXCR, giving one entry per CDR3 protein. The sample holds around 700,000 distinct CDR3 sequences; 14% are singletons and the top ten take 3.6%. The receptor's source is a female donor in good health, serving as a healthy control. The chain links TRBV7-8 to TRBJ1-5, with D possibly being TRBD1 (6 bases). Sequenced sample: memory CD4+ T cells from blood. CDR3: CASSLSGAPSQHF. CDR3 sequence (DNA): TGTGCCAGCAGCTTATCGGGGGCCCCATCCCAGCATTTT.